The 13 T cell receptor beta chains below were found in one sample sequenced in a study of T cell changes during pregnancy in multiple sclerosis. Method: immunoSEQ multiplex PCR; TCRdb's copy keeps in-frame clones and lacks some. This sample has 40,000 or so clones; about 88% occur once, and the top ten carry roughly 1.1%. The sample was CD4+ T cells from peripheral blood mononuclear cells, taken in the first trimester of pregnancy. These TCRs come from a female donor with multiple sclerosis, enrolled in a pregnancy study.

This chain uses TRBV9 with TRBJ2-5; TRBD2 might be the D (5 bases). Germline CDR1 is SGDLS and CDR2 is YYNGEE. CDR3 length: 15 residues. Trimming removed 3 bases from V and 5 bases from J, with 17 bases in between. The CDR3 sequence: CASSATPTRYETQYF. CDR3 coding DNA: TGTGCCAGCAGCGCCACCCCCACTAGGTACGAGACCCAGTACTTC.

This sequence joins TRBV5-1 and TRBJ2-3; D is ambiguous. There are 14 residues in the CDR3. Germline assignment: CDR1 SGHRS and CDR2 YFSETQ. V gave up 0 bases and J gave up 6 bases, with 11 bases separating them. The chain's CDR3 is CASSLGPSNDTQYF. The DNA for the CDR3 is TGCGCCAGCAGCTTGGGGCCGTCAAACGATACGCAGTATTTT.

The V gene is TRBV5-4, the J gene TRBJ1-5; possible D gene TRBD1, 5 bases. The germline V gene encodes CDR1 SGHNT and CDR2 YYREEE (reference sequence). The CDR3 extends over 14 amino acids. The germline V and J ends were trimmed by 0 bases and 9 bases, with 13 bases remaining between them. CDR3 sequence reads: CASSLAGGVGPQHF. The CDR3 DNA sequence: TGTGCCAGCAGCTTGGCCGGGGGAGTTGGGCCCCAGCATTTT.

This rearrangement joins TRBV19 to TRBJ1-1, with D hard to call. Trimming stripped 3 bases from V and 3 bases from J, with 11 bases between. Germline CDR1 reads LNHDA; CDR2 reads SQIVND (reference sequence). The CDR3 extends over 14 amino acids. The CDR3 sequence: CASSMRGPDTEAFF. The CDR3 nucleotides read TGTGCCAGTAGTATGAGAGGCCCGGACACTGAAGCTTTCTTT.

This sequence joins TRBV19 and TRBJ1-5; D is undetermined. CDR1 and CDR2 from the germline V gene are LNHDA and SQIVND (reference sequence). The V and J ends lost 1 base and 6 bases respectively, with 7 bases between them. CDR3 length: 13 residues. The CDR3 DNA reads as TGTGCCAGTAGTATAGGCCCGGGTCAGCCCCAGCATTTT. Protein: CASSIGPGQPQHF.

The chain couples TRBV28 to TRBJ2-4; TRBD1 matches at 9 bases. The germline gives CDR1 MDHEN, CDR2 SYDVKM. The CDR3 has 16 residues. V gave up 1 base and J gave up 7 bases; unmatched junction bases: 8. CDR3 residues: CASSLFGQGSQNIQYF. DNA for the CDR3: TGTGCCAGCAGTTTATTTGGACAGGGGAGCCAGAACATTCAGTACTTC.

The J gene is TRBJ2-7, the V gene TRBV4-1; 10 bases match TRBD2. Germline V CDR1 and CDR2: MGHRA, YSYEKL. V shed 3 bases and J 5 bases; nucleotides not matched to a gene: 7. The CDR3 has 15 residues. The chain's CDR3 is CASSQNLAGANEQYF. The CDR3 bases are TGCGCCAGCAGCCAGAATCTAGCGGGAGCAAACGAGCAGTACTTC.

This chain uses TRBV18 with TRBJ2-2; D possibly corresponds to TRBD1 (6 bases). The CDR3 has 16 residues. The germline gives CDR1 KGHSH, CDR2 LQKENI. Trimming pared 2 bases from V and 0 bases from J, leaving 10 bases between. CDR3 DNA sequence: TGTGCCAGCTCACCAAAGACAGGCGCGAACACCGGGGAGCTGTTTTTT. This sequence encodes CASSPKTGANTGELFF.

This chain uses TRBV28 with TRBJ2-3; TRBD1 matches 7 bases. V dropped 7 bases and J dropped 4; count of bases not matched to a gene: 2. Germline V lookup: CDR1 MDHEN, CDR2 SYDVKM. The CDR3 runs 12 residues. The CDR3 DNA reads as TGTGCCAGCAACAGGGGCGCAGATACGCAGTATTTT. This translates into CASNRGADTQYF.

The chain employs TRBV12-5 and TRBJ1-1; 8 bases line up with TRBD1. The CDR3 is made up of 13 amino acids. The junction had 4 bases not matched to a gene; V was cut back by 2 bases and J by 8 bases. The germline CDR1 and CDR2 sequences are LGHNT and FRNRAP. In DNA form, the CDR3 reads TGTGCTAGTGGTTTGACAGGGGGGGGCGAAGCTTTCTTT. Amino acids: CASGLTGGGEAFF.

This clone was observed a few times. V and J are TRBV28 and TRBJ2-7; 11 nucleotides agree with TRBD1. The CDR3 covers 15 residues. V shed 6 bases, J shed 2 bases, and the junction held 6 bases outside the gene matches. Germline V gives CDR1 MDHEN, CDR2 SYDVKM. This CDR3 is CASSRPGQGAYEQYF. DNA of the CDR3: TGTGCCAGCAGCCGCCCGGGACAGGGGGCCTACGAGCAGTACTTC.

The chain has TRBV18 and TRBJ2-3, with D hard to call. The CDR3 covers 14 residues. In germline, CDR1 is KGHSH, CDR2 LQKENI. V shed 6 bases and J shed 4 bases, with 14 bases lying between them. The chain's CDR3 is CASSPPAPPDTQYF. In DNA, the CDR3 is TGTGCCAGCTCTCCTCCAGCGCCCCCAGATACGCAGTATTTT.

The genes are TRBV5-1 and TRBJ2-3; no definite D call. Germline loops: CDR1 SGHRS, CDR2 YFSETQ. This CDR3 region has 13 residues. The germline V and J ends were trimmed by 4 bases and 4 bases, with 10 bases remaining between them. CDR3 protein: CASSPTRPDTQYF. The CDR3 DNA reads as TGCGCCAGCAGCCCGACTCGCCCAGATACGCAGTATTTT.